The TCR beta chain described here comes from a study of Ad26.COV2.S vaccination and SARS-CoV-2 variants. The CDR3 consists of 11 residues. CDR1 and CDR2 from the germline V gene are SEHNR and FQNEAQ (reference sequence). Trimming left V 8 bases short and J 5 bases short, with 9 bases between. As for this clone: Its antigen is unknown.

Whole-study findings and limits: Placebo recipients showed lower spike-specific TCR breadth than vaccinees. Non-spike TCR breadth did not differ much between vaccine and placebo recipients.

Assay used: immunoSEQ multiplex PCR; TCRdb lists only in-frame clones, some missing. The data show around 170,000 clones, about 83% seen once. The chain carries TRBV7-9 and TRBJ1-1; D is unresolved. Sequencing was performed on peripheral blood, taken after recovery from COVID-19. The sequence was collected from a human donor who had recovered from COVID-19. The CDR3 sequence is CASVSGTEAFF. The CDR3, as DNA: TGTGCCAGCGTGTCAGGAACTGAAGCTTTCTTT.